The 14 T cell receptor beta chains given below trace back to one sample, sequenced in a study of blood T cell repertoires in COVID-19. Data came from immunoSEQ multiplex PCR; TCRdb stores just in-frame clones and leaves some out. The table lists 85,000 to 130,000 clones, around nine tenths of them singletons, with 5% to 7% in the top ten. The sample was peripheral blood. All receptors derive from a man aged 70-80 years with acute or convalescent COVID-19.

The chain links TRBV28 to TRBJ2-3, with 7 nucleotides matching TRBD2. The CDR3 runs to 14 residues. Germline-derived CDR1 and CDR2 are MDHEN and SYDVKM. V dropped 5 bases and J dropped 3; count of bases not matched to a gene: 5. The DNA for the CDR3 is TGTGCCAGCAGTCCCGGACTAGGAACAGATACGCAGTATTTT. Protein: CASSPGLGTDTQYF. Full variable domain (remainder filled in from reference TRBV28 and TRBJ2-3): DVKVTQSSRYLVKRTGEKVFLECVQDMDHENMFWYRQDPGLGLRLIYFSYDVKMKEKGDIPEGYSVSREKKERFSLILESASTNQTSMYLCASSPGLGTDTQYFGPGTRLTVL.

The CDR3 coding sequence is TGTGCCAGCTCATCGACAGGGGTAGGCTCACCCCTCCACTTT. Its protein is CASSSTGVGSPLHF. J is TRBJ1-6 and V is TRBV18, with 8 bases aligning to TRBD1. The length of the CDR3 is 14 residues. CDR1 is KGHSH and CDR2 is LQKENI in the germline V gene. With V trimmed by 5 bases and J by 10 bases, 7 bases remained unmatched.

The chain recombines TRBV5-1 with TRBJ2-5; D may be TRBD1 (5 bases). The ends were cut back, 4 bases at V and 5 bases at J, with 12 bases in the middle. The CDR3 sequence is 13 residues long. Germline values: CDR1 SGHRS, CDR2 YFSETQ. DNA of the CDR3: TGCGCCAGCAGCACGACAGCCGGGGAGACCCAGTACTTC. Translation: CASSTTAGETQYF.

This clone came up a few times. The chain couples TRBV5-1 to TRBJ2-7; 12 nucleotides match TRBD1. The CDR3 length is 16 residues. Germline V gene lookup returns CDR1 SGHRS and CDR2 YFSETQ. With 6 bases clipped from V and 3 bases from J, the junction kept 10 bases outside the gene matches. The CDR3 is CASKSGQGATYYEQYF. As DNA, the CDR3 is TGCGCCAGCAAGTCGGGACAGGGGGCTACATACTACGAGCAGTACTTC.

V and J are TRBV6-6 and TRBJ1-3, with D unresolved. The V gene's germline CDR1 is MNHNY and CDR2 SVGAGI (reference sequence). This CDR3 contains 14 residues. V was pared by 6 bases and J by 0 bases, with 9 bases between. The CDR3 region is CASRTTHSGNTIYF. In DNA form, the CDR3 reads TGTGCCAGCAGGACGACACACTCTGGAAACACCATATATTTT.

The J gene is TRBJ2-7, the V gene TRBV27, with 7 nucleotides matching TRBD2. The CDR3 spans 16 residues. Trimming cost V 3 bases and J 1 base; bases outside gene matches: 9. From germline, CDR1 is MNHEY and CDR2 SMNVEV (reference sequence). CDR3 sequence reads: CASSLREPLRSYEQYF. CDR3 nucleotide sequence: TGTGCCAGCAGTTTGCGGGAGCCTTTAAGATCCTACGAGCAGTACTTC.

Comments on this clone: A junction boundary mismatches the germline segment, possibly from a read error. The chain recombines TRBV13 with TRBJ2-7, with 8 bases identical to TRBD2. The CDR3 totals 13 residues. Germline V gene lookup returns CDR1 PRHDT and CDR2 FYEKMQ (reference sequence). The CDR3 here is CASSLGRMPSGLF. DNA for the CDR3: TGTGCCAGCAGCCTAGGCCGTATGCCTAGCGGGCTCTTC.

The gene calls are TRBV10-1 and TRBJ1-1; TRBD1 matches at 7 bases. Germline CDR1 is WNHNN and CDR2 is SYGVQD (reference sequence). Trimming at V came to 0 bases and at J to 1 base, leaving 2 bases not matched to a gene. This CDR3 is 15 amino acids long. CDR3 sequence (DNA): TGCGCCAGCAGTGAGTCCGGGACAGCGAACACTGAAGCTTTCTTT. This sequence encodes CASSESGTANTEAFF.

The rearrangement links TRBV18 to TRBJ1-2; D gene uncertain. The length of the CDR3 is 14 residues. The germline V gene has CDR1 KGHSH and CDR2 LQKENI. Trimming left V 2 bases short and J 4 bases short, with 11 bases between. CDR3 sequence: CASSPDSSFYGYTF. CDR3 DNA: TGTGCCAGCTCACCAGATTCGAGTTTCTATGGCTACACCTTC. The full variable domain, its missing parts supplied by reference TRBV18 and TRBJ1-2, is NAGVMQNPRHLVRRRGQEARLRCSPMKGHSHVYWYRQLPEEGLKFMVYLQKENIIDESGMPKERFSAEFPKEGPSILRIQQVVRGDSAAYFCASSPDSSFYGYTFGSGTRLTVV.

This chain's CDR3 is CASSPSGNSPLHF. The DNA of the CDR3 is TGTGCCAGCTCACCATCAGGGAATTCACCCCTCCACTTT. The chain carries TRBV18 and TRBJ1-6; TRBD1 is a possible D gene (5 bases). CDR3 length: 13 amino acids. V was trimmed by 2 bases and J by 7 bases, leaving 6 bases between them. From germline, CDR1 is KGHSH and CDR2 LQKENI.

V and J are TRBV5-4 and TRBJ2-1; D is ambiguous. V was pared by 5 bases and J by 2 bases, with 8 bases between. The germline V gene has CDR1 SGHNT and CDR2 YYREEE (reference sequence). The CDR3 runs 13 residues. The CDR3 sequence is CASRPLAYNEQFF. The DNA for the CDR3 is TGTGCCAGCAGACCTCTAGCCTACAATGAGCAGTTCTTC.

The rearrangement uses TRBV2 and TRBJ1-2; 10 positions match TRBD1. With V trimmed by 4 bases and J by 8 bases, 10 bases remained unmatched. The germline V gene encodes CDR1 SNHLY and CDR2 FYNNEI. This CDR3 spans 15 amino acids. In DNA form, the CDR3 reads TGTGCCAGCAGTGTCGTAGGGACAGGGGCGGACGGCTACACCTTC. Protein: CASSVVGTGADGYTF.

The chain joins TRBV10-3 to TRBJ2-2; 7 bases agree with TRBD1. Germline V lookup: CDR1 ENHRY, CDR2 SYGVKD. The CDR3 sequence is 15 residues long. V lost 3 bases, J lost 0 bases, and 1 base stayed unmatched. The chain's CDR3 is CAISEGGANTGELFF. CDR3 in DNA: TGTGCCATCAGTGAAGGGGGCGCGAACACCGGGGAGCTGTTTTTT.

This clone was picked up one time. This sequence joins TRBV5-4 and TRBJ1-1, with TRBD1 matching over 11 bases. With 4 bases clipped from V and 2 bases from J, the junction kept 1 base outside the gene matches. This CDR3 spans 14 amino acids. In germline, CDR1 is SGHNT, CDR2 YYREEE (reference sequence). CDR3 protein: CASSGTGGNTEAFF. For the CDR3, the DNA is TGTGCCAGCAGCGGGACAGGGGGTAACACTGAAGCTTTCTTT.